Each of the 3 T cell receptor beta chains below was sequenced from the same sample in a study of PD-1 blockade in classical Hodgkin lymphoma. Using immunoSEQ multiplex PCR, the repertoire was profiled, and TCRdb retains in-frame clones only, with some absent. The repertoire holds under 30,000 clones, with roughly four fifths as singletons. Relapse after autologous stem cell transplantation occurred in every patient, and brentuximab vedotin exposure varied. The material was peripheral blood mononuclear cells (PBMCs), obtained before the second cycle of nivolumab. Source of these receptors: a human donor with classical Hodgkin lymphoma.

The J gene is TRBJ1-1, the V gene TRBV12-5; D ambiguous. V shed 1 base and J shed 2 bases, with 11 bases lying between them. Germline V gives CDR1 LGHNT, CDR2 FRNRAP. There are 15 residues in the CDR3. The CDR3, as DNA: TGTGCTAGTGGTTTGGCAATGGGTCCTAACACTGAAGCTTTCTTT. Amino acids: CASGLAMGPNTEAFF.

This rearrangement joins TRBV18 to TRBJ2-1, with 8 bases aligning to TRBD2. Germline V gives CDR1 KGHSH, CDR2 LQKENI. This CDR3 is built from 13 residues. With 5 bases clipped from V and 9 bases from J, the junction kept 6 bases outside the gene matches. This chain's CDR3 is CASSATSVSEQFF. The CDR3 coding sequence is TGTGCCAGCTCAGCGACTAGCGTAAGTGAGCAGTTCTTC.

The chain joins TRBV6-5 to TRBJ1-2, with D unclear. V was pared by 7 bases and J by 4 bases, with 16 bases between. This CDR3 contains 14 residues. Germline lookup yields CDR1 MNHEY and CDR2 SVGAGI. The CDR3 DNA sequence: TGTGCCAGCAATCCCTCACGGGGATTCTATGGCTACACCTTC. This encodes CASNPSRGFYGYTF.